These 14 T cell receptor beta chains share one sample of origin, sequenced in a study of early T cells in non-severe SARS-CoV-2 infection. TCRdb passed the 5' RACE reads through MiXCR, listing each CDR3 protein once. Of approximately 35,000 distinct CDR3 sequences in the sample, approximately 7% were seen once. The source material was whole blood. The origin of the receptors is an adult who was a healthcare worker with PCR-confirmed SARS-CoV-2 infection or an uninfected control (not recorded which).

This clonotype was counted many times. V and J are TRBV20-1 and TRBJ2-7, with 12 positions matching TRBD2. V gave up 5 bases and J gave up 0 bases; unmatched junction bases: 5. This CDR3 is 15 amino acids long. Germline V gives CDR1 DFQATT, CDR2 SNEGSKA (reference sequence). CDR3 amino acids: CSAVTSGRSSYEQYF. Here the CDR3 DNA reads TGCAGTGCTGTAACTAGCGGGAGGTCCTCCTACGAGCAGTACTTC.

The V call is TRBV6-1, the J call TRBJ2-1; D uncertain. Trimming cost V 1 base and J 0 bases, with 10 bases left between them. Germline assignment: CDR1 MNHNS and CDR2 SASEGT. The CDR3 is made up of 16 amino acids. The CDR3, as DNA: TGTGCCAGCAGTGAAGGGCAGACCAGCTCCTACAATGAGCAGTTCTTC. Translating it yields CASSEGQTSSYNEQFF.

This clonotype has more than one count but fewer than ten. This rearrangement joins TRBV4-1 to TRBJ2-1, with D perhaps matching TRBD1 or TRBD2 (5 bases each). V lost 3 bases and J lost 7, with 19 bases in between. The CDR3 covers 16 residues. Germline assignment: CDR1 MGHRA and CDR2 YSYEKL. CDR3 residues: CASSHTRDHPLNEQFF. CDR3 bases: TGCGCCAGCAGCCATACTCGGGACCACCCTTTGAATGAGCAGTTCTTC.

This clonotype was detected many times. The gene calls are TRBV11-2 and TRBJ2-5; D gene ambiguous. V gave up 0 bases and J gave up 1 base, with 3 bases separating them. The germline CDR1 and CDR2 sequences are SGHAT and FQNNGV. This CDR3 has 13 residues. Here the CDR3 reads CASSLDSQETQYF. In DNA form, the CDR3 reads TGTGCCAGCAGCTTAGACAGCCAAGAGACCCAGTACTTC.

In its sample, this clonotype was seen many times. The chain uses TRBV12-3 or TRBV12-4 and TRBJ2-6; the D call may be TRBD1 or TRBD2 (5 bases each). The CDR3 covers 15 residues. Deletions cut 3 bases from V and 8 bases from J, with 14 bases between. CDR3 nucleotide sequence: TGTGCCAGCAGTTTTTCGGCAGGGAGATCCAACGTCCTGACTTTC. Residues: CASSFSAGRSNVLTF.

This clonotype was seen repeatedly, ten times or more. The chain joins TRBV20-1 to TRBJ2-1; 9 positions agree with TRBD2. Germline assignment: CDR1 DFQATT and CDR2 SNEGSKA (reference sequence). The V gene end was trimmed by 3 bases and the J gene end by 5 bases; junction bases not matched to a gene: 5. The CDR3 is made up of 14 amino acids. CDR3 in DNA: TGCAGTGCTAGTGGTAGCGGGAGCGACAATGAGCAGTTCTTC. This encodes CSASGSGSDNEQFF.

This clonotype was counted at least ten times. The gene calls are TRBV3-1 and TRBJ2-7; 12 nucleotides line up with TRBD2. The V and J ends lost 5 bases and 4 bases, in that order; junction bases with no gene match: 6. The CDR3 length is 15 residues. CDR1 is LGHDT, CDR2 YNNKEL, per germline (reference sequence). The CDR3 DNA sequence: TGTGCCAGCAGCTCCCGACTAGCGGGAGCTTACGAGCAGTACTTC. Translation: CASSSRLAGAYEQYF.

This clonotype occurred a few times. The chain carries TRBV6-6 and TRBJ2-7; D not resolved. Deletions cut 2 bases from V and 3 bases from J, with 8 bases between. Germline lookup yields CDR1 MNHNY and CDR2 SVGAGI (reference sequence). The CDR3 is made up of 13 amino acids. CDR3 DNA: TGTGCCAGCAGTTACGGGTCGGGCTACGAGCAGTACTTC. Translated, it gives CASSYGSGYEQYF.

J is TRBJ2-5 and V is TRBV24-1; 9 bases map to TRBD1. Germline V CDR1 and CDR2: KGHDR, SFDVKD. With 3 bases clipped from V and 4 bases from J, the junction kept 5 bases outside the gene matches. This CDR3 has 15 amino acids. CDR3 loop: CATSDATGGLETQYF. As DNA, the CDR3 is TGTGCCACCAGTGATGCGACAGGGGGACTAGAGACCCAGTACTTC.

This clonotype has ten or more counts. The V call is TRBV24-1, the J call TRBJ1-2, with D uncertain. The length of the CDR3 is 12 residues. V dropped 4 bases and J dropped 4 bases, with 6 bases sitting between them. Germline assignment: CDR1 KGHDR and CDR2 SFDVKD. CDR3 amino acids: CATSDGVYGYTF. The CDR3, as DNA: TGTGCCACCAGTGACGGAGTCTATGGCTACACCTTC.

This chain links TRBV9 with TRBJ2-3; D is ambiguous. Germline V CDR1 and CDR2: SGDLS, YYNGEE. The V and J ends lost 3 bases and 11 bases respectively, with 13 bases between them. This CDR3 is 12 amino acids long. This CDR3 reads CASSDPRSGQYF. CDR3 DNA sequence: TGTGCCAGCAGCGATCCCCGGTCTGGGCAGTATTTT. The full variable domain, its missing parts supplied by reference TRBV9 and TRBJ2-3, is DSGVTQTPKHLITATGQRVTLRCSPRSGDLSVYWYQQSLDQGLQFLIQYYNGEERAKGNILERFSAQQFPDLHSELNLSSLELGDSALYFCASSDPRSGQYFGPGTRLTVL.

This clonotype was counted many times. This chain uses TRBV25-1 with TRBJ1-1, with D unclear. V was pared by 2 bases and J by 0 bases, with 7 bases between. Germline V lookup: CDR1 MGHDK, CDR2 SYGVNS. The CDR3 has 14 amino acids. For the CDR3, the DNA is TGTGCCAGCAGTGAAGACCCGATGAACACTGAAGCTTTCTTT. Its protein is CASSEDPMNTEAFF. Full variable domain (rest looked up from reference TRBV25-1 and TRBJ1-1): EADIYQTPRYLVIGTGKKITLECSQTMGHDKMYWYQQDPGMELHLIHYSYGVNSTEKGDLSSESTVSRIRTEHFPLTLESARPSHTSQYLCASSEDPMNTEAFFGQGTRLTVV.

The CDR3 is CSARGLADEQYF. The CDR3 DNA is TGCAGTGCTAGGGGACTAGCGGACGAGCAGTACTTC. The genes are TRBV20-1 and TRBJ2-7, with 11 bases identical to TRBD2. This CDR3 has 12 amino acids. Germline CDR1 and CDR2: DFQATT and SNEGSKA (reference sequence). Trimming removed 3 bases from V and 5 bases from J; junction bases left unmatched: 0.

This clonotype was recorded many times. The chain couples TRBV7-9 to TRBJ2-7; D ambiguous. The CDR3 is 13 amino acids. With 5 bases removed from V and 1 base from J, the gap between germline ends came to 9 bases. Germline V gives CDR1 SEHNR, CDR2 FQNEAQ (reference sequence). The CDR3 is CASSARTSYEQYF. CDR3 sequence (DNA): TGTGCCAGCAGCGCACGGACGTCCTACGAGCAGTACTTC.